This TCR beta chain was observed in a study of shared clonotypes between healthy human individuals. Trimming removed 2 bases from V and 9 bases from J, with 9 bases in between. CDR1 and CDR2 from the germline V gene are SGDLS and YYNGEE. There are 12 residues in the CDR3. Whole-study results and caveats: Sequencing of the sorted subsets was shown by rarefaction to be incomplete despite large depth.

Once extracted for a subset, genomic DNA was divided evenly among several immunoSEQ plates. The data were produced by immunoSEQ multiplex PCR, yet TCRdb's version contains in-frame clones alone and is incomplete. Of over 850,000 clones in the sample, around 78% are singletons; the top ten hold 0.5% to 0.65%. A few counts support this clone. Antigen: not known. All donors were healthy HIV-negative adults lacking recent acute infections or vaccinations. The receptor comes from a man between 18 and 35 years old in good health. Some clones in this sample may be carry-over from other donors' samples. Sequencing used memory CD4+ T cells from PBMCs. The subset here: CD45RA-negative fraction. The genes are TRBV9 and TRBJ1-5, with D tentatively TRBD1 (5 bases). The CDR3: CASSVSGGPQHF. The CDR3 region has the DNA TGTGCCAGCAGCGTTTCCGGGGGGCCCCAGCATTTT.